The 20 T cell receptor beta chains below come from one sample, sequenced in a study of glioma-infiltrating T cells after dendritic cell vaccination. This table comes from immunoSEQ multiplex PCR, and its TCRdb copy is limited to in-frame clones, with some not included. Of tens of thousands of clones listed, 90% are singletons. The starting material was blood, obtained before dendritic cell vaccination. Receptor source: a human donor with glioblastoma.

In this sample, this clone turned up once. The chain is built from TRBV30 and TRBJ2-7; weak D call: TRBD2 (5 bases). The CDR3 covers 15 residues. The V and J ends lost 2 bases and 3 bases respectively, with 17 bases between them. Germline V lookup: CDR1 GTSNPN, CDR2 SVGIG (reference sequence). The CDR3: CAWSPSPSRDYEQYF. The DNA of the CDR3 is TGTGCCTGGAGTCCATCGCCAAGTCGGGACTACGAGCAGTACTTC.

V is TRBV4-1 and J is TRBJ2-2; D unresolved. This CDR3 has 15 amino acids. The V end was cut by 7 bases, the J end by 4 bases, with 16 bases between. Per germline, CDR1 MGHRA and CDR2 YSYEKL. CDR3 sequence (DNA): TGCGCCAGCACCCACCAGCAGGCGCTCACCGGGGAGCTGTTTTTT. Protein: CASTHQQALTGELFF.

The V and J genes are TRBV15 and TRBJ2-3; 7 positions match TRBD2. V dropped 9 bases and J dropped 3; count of bases not matched to a gene: 6. Germline V lookup: CDR1 LNHNV, CDR2 YYDKDF (reference sequence). This CDR3 region has 13 residues. The CDR3 DNA reads TGTGCCACGCAACGGGGGGATACAGATACGCAGTATTTT. It translates to CATQRGDTDTQYF.

As regards this clone: At one of its ends the junction is not consistent with the germline gene, which may arise from a read error. Other DNA sequences within the sample encode an identical CDR3. This sequence joins TRBV11-1 and TRBJ1-6; D may be TRBD1 (5 bases). The CDR3 extends over 16 amino acids. Per germline, CDR1 SGHAT and CDR2 FQDESV (reference sequence). CDR3 nucleotides: TGTGCCAGCAGCTTAGAGGGCGGGACGAGTAATTCCCCCCTCCACTTT. As protein: CASSLEGGTSNSPLHF.

This chain joins TRBV10-3 and TRBJ1-2; D is possibly TRBD1 (6 bases). V lost 1 base and J 3 bases, leaving 9 bases between the germline ends. CDR1 ENHRY and CDR2 SYGVKD come from the germline V gene. This CDR3 contains 14 residues. CDR3 protein: CAISEFKGDYGYTF. The CDR3, as DNA: TGTGCCATCAGTGAGTTCAAGGGGGACTATGGCTACACCTTC.

The V gene is TRBV5-5, the J gene TRBJ1-2; D is ambiguous. CDR3 length equals 14 residues. V lost 0 bases and J lost 4, with 10 bases in between. Germline V gene lookup returns CDR1 SGHKS and CDR2 YYEKEE (reference sequence). In DNA form, the CDR3 reads TGTGCCAGCAGCTTGGTTCCGGACTCCTATGGCTACACCTTC. It is translated as CASSLVPDSYGYTF.

This rearrangement joins TRBV2 to TRBJ2-7, with 9 positions matching TRBD2. The V gene's germline CDR1 is SNHLY and CDR2 FYNNEI. V trimming: 8 bases; J trimming: 0 bases; junction bases outside the gene matches: 5. The length of the CDR3 is 14 residues. The CDR3 reads CASATSGSSYEQYF. Here the CDR3 DNA reads TGTGCCAGCGCGACTAGCGGAAGCTCCTACGAGCAGTACTTC.

The rearrangement uses TRBV6-1 and TRBJ2-6; D is ambiguous. The CDR3 contains 19 residues. Trimming shortened V by 1 base and J by 0 bases, and 16 bases separated the two germline ends. Germline V gene lookup returns CDR1 MNHNS and CDR2 SASEGT. The CDR3 loop reads CASSEDARYLSSGANVLTF. CDR3 nucleotides: TGTGCCAGCAGTGAAGATGCCAGGTATCTAAGCTCTGGGGCCAACGTCCTGACTTTC.

This chain links TRBV5-4 with TRBJ1-3; tentative D call: TRBD1 (6 bases). CDR1 and CDR2 from the germline V gene are SGHNT and YYREEE (reference sequence). The CDR3 has 15 residues. The V and J ends lost 0 bases and 7 bases respectively, with 14 bases between them. This CDR3 is CASSLGGTGGNTIYF. CDR3 DNA: TGTGCCAGCAGCTTGGGTGGGACGGGGGGCAACACCATATATTTT.

This clone has a handful of counts. The chain combines TRBV7-2 with TRBJ2-3, with D maybe TRBD1 (6 bases). The germline CDR1 and CDR2 sequences are SGHTA and FQGNSA. This CDR3 is 16 amino acids long. Trimming pared 3 bases from V and 6 bases from J, leaving 19 bases between. CDR3 sequence (DNA): TGTGCCAGCAGCTTTGGGTACGGCAGGGGCGGGGATACGCAGTATTTT. Translation: CASSFGYGRGGDTQYF.

The J gene is TRBJ1-5, the V gene TRBV5-8; 9 nucleotides line up with TRBD1. V shed 5 bases, J shed 0 bases, and the junction held 9 bases outside the gene matches. The CDR3 covers 17 residues. Germline V gene lookup returns CDR1 SGHTS and CDR2 YDEGEE. DNA for the CDR3: TGTGCCAGCAGGCCCGGGACAGGGACATATAGCAATCAGCCCCAGCATTTT. It yields the protein CASRPGTGTYSNQPQHF.

This chain uses TRBV30 with TRBJ2-7; the D gene is possibly TRBD1 (7 bases). V was trimmed by 2 bases and J by 2 bases, leaving 13 bases between them. Germline-derived CDR1 and CDR2 are GTSNPN and SVGIG (reference sequence). This CDR3 region has 14 residues. Here the CDR3 DNA reads TGTGCCTGGAGTCGCGGGACAGCGACCTACGAGCAGTACTTC. Translating gives CAWSRGTATYEQYF. The full variable domain, in which reference TRBV30 and TRBJ2-7 provide the parts outside the CDR3, is SQTIHQWPATLVQPVGSPLSLECTVEGTSNPNLYWYRQAAGRGLQLLFYSVGIGQISSEVPQNLSASRPQDRQFILSSKKLLLSDSGFYLCAWSRGTATYEQYFGPGTRLTVT.

The DNA of the CDR3 is TGTGCCAGCAGTTACGGGGGCAGGTTCGACGAGCAGTACTTC. It encodes CASSYGGRFDEQYF. The gene calls are TRBV6-5 and TRBJ2-7, with a tentative D call TRBD1 (6 bases). The germline V and J ends were trimmed by 2 bases and 5 bases, with 13 bases remaining between them. The CDR3 runs to 14 residues. Germline CDR1 is MNHEY and CDR2 is SVGAGI.

This clone was seen just once. V is TRBV30 and J is TRBJ2-5; 9 nucleotides line up with TRBD1. The CDR3 has 12 amino acids. Germline assignment: CDR1 GTSNPN and CDR2 SVGIG (reference sequence). J lost 7 bases, V lost 4 bases, and 4 bases had no gene match. The CDR3 sequence: CAWNRGQGTQYF. The CDR3 DNA follows: TGTGCCTGGAACAGGGGGCAGGGGACCCAGTACTTC.

This clone was seen only a few times. This rearrangement joins TRBV27 to TRBJ2-3, with 11 bases fitting TRBD2. The germline V gene has CDR1 MNHEY and CDR2 SMNVEV (reference sequence). The CDR3 runs 16 residues. Losses at the gene ends were 7 bases for V and 0 bases for J; bases not matched to a gene: 6. The CDR3 here is CASKLAGDTSTDTQYF. The CDR3 region has the DNA TGTGCCAGCAAACTAGCGGGGGACACTAGCACAGATACGCAGTATTTT.

Worth noting for this clone: The sample holds other DNA sequences that translate to the same CDR3. The chain's CDR3 is CASSLVREGSPLHF. The CDR3 region has the DNA TGTGCCAGCAGCTTAGTCAGGGAGGGCTCCCCCCTCCACTTT. The chain combines TRBV11-2 with TRBJ1-6; TRBD1 might be the D (5 bases). Trimming took off 1 base at V and 13 bases at J, with 14 bases between the two ends. The germline CDR1 and CDR2 sequences are SGHAT and FQNNGV. This CDR3 is built from 14 residues.

The chain joins TRBV29-1 to TRBJ2-1; TRBD1 matches 8 bases. The CDR3 length is 12 residues. J was trimmed by 13 bases and V by 4 bases; bases with no gene match: 9. Looked up from germline, CDR1 is SQVTM and CDR2 is ANQGSEA. In DNA form, the CDR3 reads TGCAGCGTTGTTCAGGGGGCGTCTTCCCAGTTCTTC. Its translation: CSVVQGASSQFF.

This clone showed up just once. The chain couples TRBV19 to TRBJ1-3; 7 bases are a match to TRBD1. The CDR3 runs to 15 residues. CDR1 and CDR2 from the germline V gene are LNHDA and SQIVND (reference sequence). The V and J ends lost 3 bases and 4 bases, in that order; junction bases with no gene match: 6. The chain's CDR3 is CASSILRGSGNTIYF. CDR3 bases: TGTGCCAGTAGTATCCTCAGGGGGTCCGGAAACACCATATATTTT.

The chain links TRBV6-1 to TRBJ1-5; 9 nucleotides match TRBD1. In germline, CDR1 is MNHNS, CDR2 SASEGT. The ends lost 4 bases at V and 6 bases at J; junction bases unmatched: 13. This CDR3 comprises 17 residues. The DNA of the CDR3 is TGTGCCAGCAGTGGAGGGGGCACAGGGGGCAGGGTTCAGCCCCAGCATTTT. This translates into CASSGGGTGGRVQPQHF.

The chain carries TRBV5-6 and TRBJ2-4, with 8 bases lining up with TRBD2. This CDR3 has 14 amino acids. The ends lost 2 bases at V and 5 bases at J; junction bases unmatched: 3. The germline V gene has CDR1 SGHDT and CDR2 YYEEEE. The CDR3 sequence: CASSLRAGENIQYF. CDR3 nucleotides: TGTGCCAGCAGCTTAAGAGCGGGGGAAAACATTCAGTACTTC.